What follows is one T cell receptor (beta chain) and its context. The CDR3 totals 14 residues. Germline loops: CDR1 SEHNR, CDR2 FQNEAQ (reference sequence). With 1 base removed from V and 5 bases from J, the gap between germline ends came to 11 bases. These data come from a study of technical replicates of blood from a few donors. Assay used: immunoSEQ multiplex PCR; TCRdb lists only in-frame clones, some missing. The sample holds some 11,000 clones, roughly 94% seen once. Sequences were obtained from PBMCs. The chain employs TRBV7-9 and TRBJ2-5, with a tentative D call TRBD1 (6 bases). The origin of this receptor is a human donor in good health. CDR3 DNA sequence: TGTGCCAGCAGCTTAGTTAGGGGGTACGAGACCCAGTACTTC. It translates to CASSLVRGYETQYF.